This T cell receptor beta chain came from a study of sequential checkpoint blockade in melanoma. In the study overall: Patients were randomized 1:1 to nivolumab-then-ipilimumab or ipilimumab-then-nivolumab first-line. After both sequences, patients received maintenance nivolumab.

The CDR3 is 17 amino acids. CDR1 MDHEN and CDR2 SYDVKM come from the germline V gene. J was trimmed by 0 bases and V by 7 bases; bases with no gene match: 9. Repertoires were generated with immunoSEQ multiplex PCR, while TCRdb's copy carries only in-frame clones and drops some. The sample yields under 20,000 clones, over 70% seen once. Treatment described: randomized to nivolumab then ipilimumab (arm A) or the reverse (arm B). None of the patients previously received DNA-damaging chemotherapy. Sequencing was performed on CD8+ T cells sorted from blood (inferred from file names), taken from a patient given nivolumab and ipilimumab in sequence. The receptor was derived from a human donor with melanoma. The V and J genes are TRBV28 and TRBJ2-6; 7 bases align to TRBD2. CDR3 loop: CASKRTSTDSGANVLTF. The CDR3 nucleotides are TGTGCCAGCAAGAGGACTAGTACCGACTCTGGGGCCAACGTCCTGACTTTC.